The 2 T cell receptor beta chains below were found in one sample sequenced in a study of blood T cell repertoires in COVID-19. Some clones are missing from TCRdb's copy, which holds only in-frame ones; the method was immunoSEQ multiplex PCR. The repertoire holds 200,000 to 300,000 clones, around 84% seen once, with more than 4.5% in the top ten. Sequencing was carried out using peripheral blood. The source is a woman aged 55-69 years with COVID-19, enrolled during active disease.

The V gene is TRBV7-3, the J gene TRBJ2-2; 7 positions agree with TRBD1. The CDR3 covers 15 residues. Trimming took 3 bases from V and 0 from J; bases not matched to a gene: 1. Germline CDR1 SGHTA, CDR2 FQGTGA. The DNA for the CDR3 is TGTGCCAGCAGCTTGACAGGGCCGAACACCGGGGAGCTGTTTTTT. Encoded protein: CASSLTGPNTGELFF. Together with reference TRBV7-3 and TRBJ2-2, the CDR3 gives the full variable domain: GAGVSQTPSNKVTEKGKYVELRCDPISGHTALYWYRQSLGQGPEFLIYFQGTGAADDSGLPNDRFFAVRPEGSVSTLKIQRTERGDSAVYLCASSLTGPNTGELFFGEGSRLTVL.

The chain couples TRBV5-4 to TRBJ1-4; tentatively, D is TRBD1 (6 bases). V was shortened by 4 bases and J by 1 base, with 11 bases between the two germline ends. The CDR3 spans 15 residues. CDR1 SGHNT and CDR2 YYREEE come from the germline V gene (reference sequence). CDR3 sequence reads: CASSPRGGTNEKLFF. The CDR3 coding sequence is TGTGCCAGCAGCCCGAGGGGGGGAACTAATGAAAAACTGTTTTTT.